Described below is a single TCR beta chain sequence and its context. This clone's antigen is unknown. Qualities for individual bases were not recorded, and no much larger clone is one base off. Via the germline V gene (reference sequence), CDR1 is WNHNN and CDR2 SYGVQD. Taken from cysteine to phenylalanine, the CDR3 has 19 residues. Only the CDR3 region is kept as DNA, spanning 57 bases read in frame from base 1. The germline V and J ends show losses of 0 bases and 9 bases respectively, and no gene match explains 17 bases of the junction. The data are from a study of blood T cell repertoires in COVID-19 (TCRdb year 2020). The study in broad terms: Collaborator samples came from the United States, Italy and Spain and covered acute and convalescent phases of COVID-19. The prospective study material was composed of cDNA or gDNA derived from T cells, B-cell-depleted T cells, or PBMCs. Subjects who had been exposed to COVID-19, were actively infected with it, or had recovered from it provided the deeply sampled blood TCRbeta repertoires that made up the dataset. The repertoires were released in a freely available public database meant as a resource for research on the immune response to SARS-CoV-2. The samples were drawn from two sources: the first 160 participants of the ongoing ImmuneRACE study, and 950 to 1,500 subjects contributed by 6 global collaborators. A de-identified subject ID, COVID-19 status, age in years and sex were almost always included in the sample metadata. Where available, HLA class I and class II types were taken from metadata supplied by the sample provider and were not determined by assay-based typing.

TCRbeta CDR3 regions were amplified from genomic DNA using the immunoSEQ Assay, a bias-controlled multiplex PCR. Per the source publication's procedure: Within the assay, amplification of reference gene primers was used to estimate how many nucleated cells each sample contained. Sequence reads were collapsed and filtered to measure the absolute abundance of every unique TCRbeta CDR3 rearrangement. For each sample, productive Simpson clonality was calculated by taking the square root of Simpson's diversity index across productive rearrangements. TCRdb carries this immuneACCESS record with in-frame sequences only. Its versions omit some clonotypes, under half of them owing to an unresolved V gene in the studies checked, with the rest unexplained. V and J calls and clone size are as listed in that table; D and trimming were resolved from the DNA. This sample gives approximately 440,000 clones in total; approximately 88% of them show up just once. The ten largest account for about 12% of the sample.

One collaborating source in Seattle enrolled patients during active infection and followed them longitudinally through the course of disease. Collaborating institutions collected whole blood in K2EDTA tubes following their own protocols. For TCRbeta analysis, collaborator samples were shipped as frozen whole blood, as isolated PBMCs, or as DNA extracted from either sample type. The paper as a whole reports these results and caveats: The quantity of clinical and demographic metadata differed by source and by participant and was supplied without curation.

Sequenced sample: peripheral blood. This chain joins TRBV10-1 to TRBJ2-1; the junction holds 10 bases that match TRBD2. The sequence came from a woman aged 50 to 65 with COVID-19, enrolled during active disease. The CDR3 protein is CASSESYPSSGGARGEQFF. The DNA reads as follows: TGCGCCAGCAGTGAGTCCTACCCGTCCAGCGGGGGGGCCCGCGGTGAGCAGTTCTTC.